A selection of T cell receptor beta chains follows, all from one sample in a study of technical replicates of blood from a handful of donors. The data were produced by immunoSEQ multiplex PCR, yet TCRdb's version contains in-frame clones alone and is incomplete. The sample contains about 68,000 clones, about 97% of which appear only once. The sample comprised T cells isolated from PBMCs. The receptors stem from a human donor in good health. Both conserved end residues are part of each CDR3. The order of the fields is D gene, clone size, J gene, V gene, CDR3 protein, CDR3 DNA. A D gene is named only where the DNA matches it firmly. Clone size is given for some rows only: seen once, a few or many times, or a class if the clone is expanded.

TRBD1,.,TRBJ1-1,TRBV2,CASTGGPAFF,TGTGCCAGTACAGGGGGCCCGGCTTTCTTT
TRBD1,.,TRBJ2-3,TRBV28,CAISTGSYTDTQYF,TGTGCCATATCGACAGGGTCTTACACAGATACGCAGTATTTT
.,.,TRBJ1-5,TRBV18,CASSPGLRGNQPQHF,TGTGCCAGCTCACCGGGACTTCGAGGGAATCAGCCCCAGCATTTT
.,.,TRBJ2-3,TRBV9,CASSVVAGTTDTQYF,TGTGCCAGCAGCGTAGTCGCGGGTACCACAGATACGCAGTATTTT
.,.,TRBJ1-2,TRBV30,CAWRQGSYGYTF,TGTGCCTGGAGGCAGGGGAGCTATGGCTACACCTTC
TRBD1,.,TRBJ2-7,TRBV5-1,CASKRQGPYEQYF,TGCGCCAGCAAGAGACAGGGCCCCTACGAGCAGTACTTC
.,.,TRBJ1-4,TRBV19,CASSGAGDAKKLFF,TGTGCCAGTTCCGGAGCGGGGGACGCCAAAAAACTGTTTTTT
TRBD1,.,TRBJ2-1,TRBV6-4,CASSHGTGSGNEQFF,TGTGCCAGCAGCCACGGGACAGGGTCGGGCAATGAGCAGTTCTTC
.,.,TRBJ2-3,TRBV7-9,CASSPLGGDPTDTQYF,TGTGCCAGCAGCCCTCTAGGGGGAGATCCCACAGATACGCAGTATTTT
TRBD1,few,TRBJ1-1,TRBV5-6,CASSFLTGSVAFF,TGTGCCAGCAGCTTCCTGACAGGGTCGGTAGCTTTCTTT
.,.,TRBJ2-7,TRBV7-9,CASTPPNWEEQYF,TGTGCCAGCACCCCCCCAAACTGGGAGGAGCAGTACTTC
.,.,TRBJ2-2,TRBV2,CASSEGRNIGGELFF,TGTGCCAGCAGTGAAGGCAGGAATATTGGCGGGGAGCTGTTTTTT
TRBD2,.,TRBJ2-1,TRBV10-3,CAISLLAERNEQFF,TGTGCCATCAGCCTTCTAGCGGAACGAAATGAGCAGTTCTTC
TRBD1,.,TRBJ1-1,TRBV7-8,CASSLEGADTEAFF,TGTGCCAGCAGCTTAGAGGGGGCAGACACTGAAGCTTTCTTT
.,.,TRBJ1-1,TRBV6-5,CASTRGSGTEAFF,TGTGCCAGCACACGGGGTTCGGGCACTGAAGCTTTCTTT
.,.,TRBJ2-5,TRBV19,CASSMTGQETQYF,TGTGCCAGTAGTATGACTGGCCAAGAGACCCAGTACTTC
TRBD2,.,TRBJ2-3,TRBV5-6,CASSLDLAGGPGDTQYF,TGTGCCAGCAGCTTGGACCTAGCGGGAGGGCCCGGAGATACGCAGTATTTT
.,once,TRBJ2-1,TRBV4-2,CASSQESGAIYNEQFF,TGTGCCAGCAGCCAAGAATCGGGAGCGATCTACAATGAGCAGTTCTTC
TRBD1,few,TRBJ1-1,TRBV19,CASKEGATEAFF,TGTGCCAGTAAGGAGGGGGCAACTGAAGCTTTCTTT
.,.,TRBJ2-7,TRBV5-4,CASSFGTVNYEQYF,TGTGCCAGCAGCTTCGGGACTGTCAACTACGAGCAGTACTTC
.,once,TRBJ1-5,TRBV5-5,CASSLDSGLNNQPQHF,TGTGCCAGCAGCTTGGATTCAGGGTTGAACAATCAGCCCCAGCATTTT
TRBD1,.,TRBJ2-7,TRBV5-6,CASSTRDRGRHEQYF,TGTGCCAGCAGTACCCGGGACAGGGGTAGACACGAGCAGTACTTC
TRBD2,.,TRBJ2-2,TRBV10-1,CASRASGTGELFF,TGCGCCAGCAGGGCTAGCGGCACCGGGGAGCTGTTTTTT
.,once,TRBJ2-4,TRBV4-3,CASSQEFRGAKNIQYF,TGCGCCAGCAGCCAAGAGTTTCGGGGGGCCAAAAACATTCAGTACTTC
.,.,TRBJ2-1,TRBV6-5,CASSNGWSSYNEQFF,TGTGCCAGCAGTAACGGGTGGAGCTCCTACAATGAGCAGTTCTTC
TRBD2,.,TRBJ2-7,TRBV5-6,CASSLVATSGSYEQYF,TGTGCCAGCAGCTTGGTTGCGACTAGCGGGTCCTACGAGCAGTACTTC
TRBD1,.,TRBJ1-4,TRBV28,CASSRPDRAFNEKLFF,TGTGCCAGCAGTCGGCCGGACAGGGCTTTTAATGAAAAACTGTTTTTT
TRBD1,.,TRBJ1-2,TRBV18,CASSPLGQGGNGYTF,TGTGCCAGCTCACCGCTAGGACAGGGCGGAAATGGCTACACCTTC
TRBD2,once,TRBJ2-3,TRBV9,CASSAGLVSDTQYF,TGTGCCAGCAGCGCGGGACTAGTTTCTGATACGCAGTATTTT
.,.,TRBJ2-5,TRBV7-2,CASSLAVGFQETQYF,TGTGCCAGCAGCTTAGCAGTGGGCTTTCAAGAGACCCAGTACTTC
.,once,TRBJ2-4,TRBV27,CASSSFAGNIQYF,TGTGCCAGCAGCTCCTTTGCGGGGAACATTCAGTACTTC
.,.,TRBJ1-2,TRBV4-3,CASSQDSAGSYGYTF,TGCGCCAGCAGCCAAGATTCCGCCGGGTCCTATGGCTACACCTTC
.,.,TRBJ2-1,TRBV7-8,CASRLATSSYNEQFF,TGTGCCAGCAGGCTAGCTACCTCCTCCTACAATGAGCAGTTCTTC
.,.,TRBJ2-3,TRBV29-1,CSGREYTDTQYF,TGCAGCGGCCGGGAATACACAGATACGCAGTATTTT
TRBD2,.,TRBJ2-7,TRBV4-2,CASSQGTSGEQYF,TGTGCCAGCAGCCAGGGGACTAGCGGCGAGCAGTACTTC
TRBD1,.,TRBJ2-3,TRBV11-2,CASSLPGGPVPSTDTQYF,TGTGCCAGCAGCTTACCAGGGGGCCCGGTCCCTAGCACAGATACGCAGTATTTT
TRBD1,.,TRBJ2-2,TRBV30,CAWSRGQYTGELFF,TGTGCCTGGAGTAGGGGGCAATACACCGGGGAGCTGTTTTTT
TRBD2,.,TRBJ2-3,TRBV14,CASSQLPSGTTDTQYF,TGTGCCAGCAGCCAGCTTCCTAGCGGGACCACAGATACGCAGTATTTT
.,.,TRBJ2-7,TRBV10-3,CATTGRGDEQYF,TGTGCCACCACCGGCAGGGGGGACGAGCAGTACTTC
TRBD2,.,TRBJ2-1,TRBV9,CASSVGGLAASYNEQFF,TGTGCCAGCAGCGTAGGAGGACTAGCGGCCTCCTACAATGAGCAGTTCTTC
.,.,TRBJ2-7,TRBV7-2,CASSFNSGFYEQYF,TGTGCCAGCAGCTTCAACAGCGGGTTCTACGAGCAGTACTTC
TRBD1,.,TRBJ1-5,TRBV5-1,CASSFTGQGNQPQHF,TGCGCCAGCAGTTTTACTGGACAGGGTAATCAGCCCCAGCATTTT
TRBD2,.,TRBJ2-2,TRBV14,CASSPRTSWNTGELFF,TGTGCCAGCAGCCCGAGGACTAGCTGGAACACCGGGGAGCTGTTTTTT
.,.,TRBJ1-4,TRBV4-2,CASSLYEGEGEKLFF,TGTGCCAGCAGCCTGTATGAGGGGGAAGGAGAAAAACTGTTTTTT
TRBD2,.,TRBJ2-1,TRBV6-5,CASRRGSGYNEQFF,TGTGCCAGCAGGCGCGGGAGCGGCTACAATGAGCAGTTCTTC
TRBD1,.,TRBJ2-7,TRBV11-3,CASSPHRDRNYEQYF,TGTGCCAGCAGCCCACACCGGGACAGAAACTACGAGCAGTACTTC
.,.,TRBJ2-5,TRBV29-1,CSVDTLAQETQYF,TGCAGCGTTGATACCTTGGCTCAAGAGACCCAGTACTTC
TRBD2,.,TRBJ2-7,TRBV5-6,CASSLLAGVASYEQYF,TGTGCCAGCAGCCTACTAGCGGGAGTTGCCTCCTACGAGCAGTACTTC
.,.,TRBJ2-7,TRBV7-8,CASSLGGAAYEQYF,TGTGCCAGCAGCTTAGGCGGGGCAGCCTACGAGCAGTACTTC
TRBD1,.,TRBJ2-7,TRBV7-3,CAINAGTGSYEQYF,TGTGCCATCAACGCCGGGACAGGGTCCTACGAGCAGTACTTC